This TCR beta chain appears in the sequencing data of a study of blood T cell repertoires in COVID-19. At the level of the study: Samples of COVID-19 (acute and convalescent) were obtained from the United States, Italy and Spain.

In the original workflow: Reference gene primers were amplified, and this amplification served to estimate nucleated cell counts. TCRdb's copy holds only in-frame clones and misses some; the assay was immunoSEQ multiplex PCR. That table supplies the V and J calls and clone size; D and trimming were determined from the DNA. The table shows about 100,000 clones, with under 90% occurring only once. V dropped 1 base and J dropped 4 bases, with 7 bases sitting between them. The CDR3 runs to 13 residues. CDR1 MGHRA and CDR2 YSYEKL come from the germline V gene. Sequenced input: peripheral blood. This clonotype was sampled from a human donor in a cohort sampled during active COVID-19. V and J are TRBV4-1 and TRBJ2-5; the D is unclear. Here the CDR3 DNA reads TGCGCCAGCAGCCAAGGAGTACGAGAGACCCAGTACTTC. It codes for CASSQGVRETQYF.